Listed here are 22 T cell receptor beta chains from one sample, sequenced in a study of identical twins. Using its own MiXCR run on the 5' RACE reads, TCRdb lists one record per CDR3 protein. Of approximately 700,000 distinct CDR3 sequences listed, 15% to 20% were seen once; the top ten hold approximately 14%. The same data also contributed to another study, on T cells expressing NK-cell markers.

Sequenced sample: PBMCs. The receptor set was obtained from a woman aged 18-29 years in good health.

The J gene is TRBJ2-1, the V gene TRBV7-9, with 10 bases matching TRBD2. Germline V gene lookup returns CDR1 SEHNR and CDR2 FQNEAQ (reference sequence). Trimming cost V 5 bases and J 9 bases; bases outside gene matches: 10. The CDR3 contains 15 residues. The CDR3 spells CASSQFVAGGGEQFF. CDR3 nucleotide sequence: TGTGCCAGCAGCCAGTTTGTAGCGGGGGGAGGTGAGCAGTTCTTC.

This clonotype was counted only a few times. The chain joins TRBV7-2 to TRBJ1-5; D uncertain. Germline V gene sequence: CDR1 SGHTA, CDR2 FQGNSA. The V end lost 5 bases, the J end lost 1 base, and 6 bases lay between the germline ends. CDR3 size: 13 residues. The DNA of the CDR3 is TGTGCCAGCAGCCCCAAAAGCAATCAGCCCCAGCATTTT. Amino acids: CASSPKSNQPQHF.

This clonotype was counted only a few times. The chain recombines TRBV20-1 with TRBJ2-3; D not certain. CDR1 is DFQATT, CDR2 SNEGSKA, per germline (reference sequence). The germline V and J ends were trimmed by 6 bases and 2 bases, with 15 bases remaining between them. The CDR3 runs to 14 residues. This CDR3 is CSAAPGRLTDTQYF. The CDR3 nucleotides read TGCAGTGCAGCACCGGGCCGCCTCACAGATACGCAGTATTTT.

This clonotype came up a few times. This chain links TRBV12-3 or TRBV12-4 with TRBJ1-6, with a weak D call TRBD1 (6 bases). This CDR3 contains 14 residues. Deletions cut 7 bases from V and 6 bases from J, with 13 bases between. In DNA, the CDR3 is TGTGCCAGCACTCGCGGACAGCCTAATTCACCCCTCCACTTT. This translates into CASTRGQPNSPLHF.

J is TRBJ2-2 and V is TRBV3-1, with TRBD1 matching over 9 bases. The CDR3 contains 16 residues. Looked up from germline, CDR1 is LGHDT and CDR2 is YNNKEL (reference sequence). V shed 4 bases, J shed 3 bases, and the junction held 6 bases outside the gene matches. In DNA form, the CDR3 reads TGTGCCAGCAGCCTCGGACAGGGGAGTTACACCGGGGAGCTGTTTTTT. Translating gives CASSLGQGSYTGELFF.

V and J are TRBV20-1 and TRBJ1-1, with D maybe TRBD1 (6 bases). The CDR3 is 15 amino acids. Germline assignment: CDR1 DFQATT and CDR2 SNEGSKA (reference sequence). Trimming pared 4 bases from V and 1 base from J, leaving 16 bases between. The CDR3 bases are TGCAGTGCTATCTTCTTCAAACAGGGGAACACTGAAGCTTTCTTT. It is translated as CSAIFFKQGNTEAFF.

In this sample, this clonotype turned up a few times. The chain carries TRBV12-3 or TRBV12-4 and TRBJ2-1; D is unclear. The CDR3 spans 14 residues. The V end lost 2 bases, the J end lost 8 bases, and 13 bases lay between the germline ends. The DNA for the CDR3 is TGTGCCAGCAGTTTAACGCTTTCGCCGCATGAGCAGTTCTTC. Amino acids: CASSLTLSPHEQFF.

This clonotype has more than one count but fewer than ten. The V gene is TRBV27, the J gene TRBJ2-1, with D maybe TRBD2 (6 bases). This CDR3 has 17 amino acids. With 5 bases removed from V and 3 bases from J, the gap between germline ends came to 20 bases. CDR1 is MNHEY and CDR2 is SMNVEV in the germline V gene (reference sequence). The CDR3 protein is CASSPGSGGVIYNEQFF. The CDR3 DNA follows: TGTGCCAGCAGTCCCGGTTCGGGCGGGGTGATCTACAATGAGCAGTTCTTC.

This clonotype was observed a handful of times. The rearrangement joins TRBV12-3 or TRBV12-4 to TRBJ2-7; no clear D gene. The V end was cut by 2 bases, the J end by 3 bases, with 8 bases between. The CDR3 consists of 13 residues. CDR3 sequence: CASSLPVLYEQYF. The DNA for the CDR3 is TGTGCCAGCAGTTTACCAGTTCTCTACGAGCAGTACTTC.

Concerning this clonotype itself: The conserved closing phenylalanine or tryptophan is absent in this CDR3, likely reflecting a read error. CDR3 amino acids: CASRLDTGGEETQYY. The CDR3 DNA reads as TGTGCCAGCAGACTGGACACAGGGGGCGAAGAGACCCAGTACTAC. The chain recombines TRBV12-3 or TRBV12-4 with TRBJ2-5; 9 bases map to TRBD1. The CDR3 sequence is 15 residues long. The V segment lost 6 bases and the J segment 3 bases; nucleotides outside the gene matches: 8.

This clonotype was seen more than once but under ten times. This chain joins TRBV5-6 and TRBJ2-3; TRBD1 aligns across 7 bases. The CDR3 contains 15 residues. Germline V gives CDR1 SGHDT, CDR2 YYEEEE. J was trimmed by 5 bases and V by 4 bases; bases with no gene match: 10. Written as DNA, the CDR3 is TGTGCCAGCAGCCCCGGACAGGTAGCAGGAGATACGCAGTATTTT. This codes for CASSPGQVAGDTQYF.

Only a few counts were recorded for this clonotype. The rearrangement joins TRBV6-1 to TRBJ1-2, with TRBD1 matching over 8 bases. Germline V lookup: CDR1 MNHNS, CDR2 SASEGT. V gave up 6 bases and J gave up 8 bases; unmatched junction bases: 14. The CDR3 loop spans 15 amino acids. This CDR3 is CASSPRGRPEGGYTF. The CDR3 DNA sequence: TGTGCCAGCAGCCCCAGGGGGCGCCCCGAAGGAGGCTACACCTTC.

This clonotype was counted once. The chain employs TRBV7-6 and TRBJ2-5, with 7 bases identical to TRBD2. The germline V gene encodes CDR1 SGHVS and CDR2 FNYEAQ. The CDR3 sequence is 15 residues long. V dropped 6 bases and J dropped 2; count of bases not matched to a gene: 9. In nucleotides, the CDR3 is TGTGCCAGCAGGGGGGTCTGGCGGGGGCAAGAGACCCAGTACTTC. It codes for CASRGVWRGQETQYF.

The chain joins TRBV15 to TRBJ1-1; D is perhaps TRBD1 (5 bases). Trimming removed 0 bases from V and 11 bases from J, with 19 bases in between. The CDR3 loop spans 15 amino acids. Germline CDR1 LNHNV, CDR2 YYDKDF (reference sequence). This chain's CDR3 is CATSRDLGASRIAFF. The CDR3 bases are TGTGCCACCAGCAGAGATCTAGGGGCGTCAAGGATTGCTTTCTTT.

V and J are TRBV29-1 and TRBJ2-1; D is undetermined. The V end was cut by 3 bases, the J end by 9 bases, with 18 bases between. The CDR3 length is 14 residues. The germline CDR1 and CDR2 sequences are SQVTM and ANQGSEA. CDR3 region: CSVELPYAGGEQFF. CDR3 DNA: TGCAGCGTTGAGCTGCCCTATGCCGGCGGTGAGCAGTTCTTC.

The CDR3 loop is CASSHLAADTQYF. In DNA form, the CDR3 reads TGTGCCAGCAGCCATCTAGCTGCAGATACGCAGTATTTT. V is TRBV12-3 or TRBV12-4 and J is TRBJ2-3, with D tentatively TRBD2 (5 bases). The CDR3 spans 13 residues. The ends were cut back, 6 bases at V and 4 bases at J, with 11 bases in the middle.

The chain combines TRBV5-1 with TRBJ2-1; 9 bases are a match to TRBD1. V trimming: 0 bases; J trimming: 9 bases; junction bases outside the gene matches: 10. CDR1 and CDR2 (germline): SGHRS, YFSETQ. This CDR3 is 16 amino acids long. This CDR3 is CASSLGTGQGISEQFF. CDR3 in DNA: TGCGCCAGCAGCTTGGGTACGGGACAGGGTATAAGTGAGCAGTTCTTC. The full variable domain, completed using reference TRBV5-1 and TRBJ2-1, is KAGVTQTPRYLIKTRGQQVTLSCSPISGHRSVSWYQQTPGQGLQFLFEYFSETQRNKGNFPGRFSGRQFSNSRSEMNVSTLELGDSALYLCASSLGTGQGISEQFFGPGTRLTVL.

This chain connects TRBV12-3 or TRBV12-4 to TRBJ2-3; D is ambiguous. With 5 bases removed from V and 7 bases from J, the gap between germline ends came to 10 bases. CDR3 length: 12 residues. CDR3 loop: CASSSDQYTQYF. CDR3 sequence (DNA): TGTGCCAGCAGTAGCGACCAATATACGCAGTATTTT.

The chain uses TRBV7-3 and TRBJ2-3; 8 bases are shared with TRBD2. Per germline, CDR1 SGHTA and CDR2 FQGTGA. With 6 bases clipped from V and 2 bases from J, the junction kept 7 bases outside the gene matches. This CDR3 has 15 amino acids. CDR3 nucleotides: TGTGCCAGCAGTCCCGGGGGGGGGGCCACAGATACGCAGTATTTT. It yields the protein CASSPGGGATDTQYF.

The chain couples TRBV20-1 to TRBJ1-6; TRBD1 matches at 7 bases. This CDR3 contains 15 residues. Per germline, CDR1 DFQATT and CDR2 SNEGSKA (reference sequence). Losses at the gene ends were 3 bases for V and 0 bases for J; bases not matched to a gene: 2. CDR3 DNA: TGCAGTGCTAGGGACAGGAGCTCCTATAATTCACCCCTCCACTTT. It specifies CSARDRSSYNSPLHF.

This clonotype was found a few times. V and J are TRBV6-5 and TRBJ2-7; perhaps D is TRBD1 or TRBD2 (5 bases each). The germline CDR1 and CDR2 sequences are MNHEY and SVGAGI. CDR3 size: 16 residues. V was cut by 0 bases and J by 1 base, with 13 bases left in between. The DNA of the CDR3 is TGTGCCAGCAGTTACTCTCCGTGGGGGAGATCCTACGAGCAGTACTTC. This sequence encodes CASSYSPWGRSYEQYF.

The gene calls are TRBV6-5 and TRBJ1-6; 9 nucleotides agree with TRBD1. There are 16 residues in the CDR3. Germline loops: CDR1 MNHEY, CDR2 SVGAGI. V lost 4 bases and J lost 6; bases outside the gene matches: 7. As DNA, the CDR3 is TGTGCCAGCAGTTCTCCGGGACAGGGAACTAATTCACCCCTCCACTTT. This translates into CASSSPGQGTNSPLHF.